These 19 T cell receptor beta chains were all obtained from the same sample, sequenced in a study of early stage breast cancer tumors. Sequencing used immunoSEQ multiplex PCR; TCRdb keeps in-frame clones, though not all of them. Among about 41,000 clones, about two thirds were seen once, and the ten largest hold roughly 6.8%. Sequenced sample: blood. These receptor sequences come from a person aged 50 to 59 with breast cancer.

V is TRBV19 and J is TRBJ1-1, with D tentatively TRBD1 (6 bases). The germline V and J ends were trimmed by 5 bases and 5 bases, with 12 bases remaining between them. Germline-derived CDR1 and CDR2 are LNHDA and SQIVND (reference sequence). The CDR3 contains 13 residues. CDR3 nucleotides: TGTGCCAGTAGTCTGGGGGCGAGGACTGAAGCTTTCTTT. It is translated as CASSLGARTEAFF.

This clone was counted only a few times. The chain joins TRBV18 to TRBJ1-1, with 7 positions matching TRBD1. CDR1 and CDR2 from the germline V gene are KGHSH and LQKENI. There are 15 residues in the CDR3. The V segment lost 4 bases and the J segment 5 bases; nucleotides outside the gene matches: 10. CDR3 sequence reads: CASSRRGGKRTEAFF. The DNA for the CDR3 is TGTGCCAGCTCACGTCGAGGGGGCAAACGGACTGAAGCTTTCTTT.

The chain recombines TRBV9 with TRBJ1-1; D not resolved. Germline V lookup: CDR1 SGDLS, CDR2 YYNGEE. The CDR3 sequence is 12 residues long. Trimming took 4 bases from V and 6 from J, leaving 10 bases between them. CDR3 sequence: CASSPQRAEAFF. For the CDR3, the DNA is TGTGCCAGCAGCCCTCAGAGGGCTGAAGCTTTCTTT.

The rearrangement links TRBV19 to TRBJ1-4, with 9 bases fitting TRBD1. Germline V lookup: CDR1 LNHDA, CDR2 SQIVND (reference sequence). The ends lost 10 bases at V and 8 bases at J; junction bases unmatched: 14. The CDR3 runs 15 residues. Written as DNA, the CDR3 is TGTGCCACCGCCCGGGCGGGACAGGGCGGCGAAAAACTGTTTTTT. Protein product: CATARAGQGGEKLFF.

The J gene is TRBJ2-3, the V gene TRBV6-1; 7 bases line up with TRBD2. The trim removed 5 bases at V and 0 bases at J, leaving 5 bases unmatched. There are 15 residues in the CDR3. Germline CDR1 and CDR2: MNHNS and SASEGT. CDR3 residues: CASSLGGGSTDTQYF. DNA for the CDR3: TGTGCCAGCAGTCTTGGGGGGGGAAGCACAGATACGCAGTATTTT.

The chain combines TRBV15 with TRBJ2-3, with 11 bases aligning to TRBD2. Unmatched junction bases numbered 16, after V lost 3 bases and J lost 2 bases. This CDR3 is 20 amino acids long. Germline V gene data show CDR1 as LNHNV and CDR2 as YYDKDF (reference sequence). CDR3 amino acids: CATSSLQEYPGLADTDTQYF. The CDR3 bases are TGTGCCACCAGCAGCCTTCAGGAATATCCGGGACTAGCGGACACAGATACGCAGTATTTT. The variable domain in full, completed from reference TRBV15 and TRBJ2-3, reads DAMVIQNPRYQVTQFGKPVTLSCSQTLNHNVMYWYQQKSSQAPKLLFHYYDKDFNNEADTPDNFQSRRPNTSFCFLDIRSPGLGDTAMYLCATSSLQEYPGLADTDTQYFGPGTRLTVL.

The genes are TRBV19 and TRBJ2-5; 12 nucleotides align to TRBD2. Trimming at V came to 5 bases and at J to 3 bases, leaving 4 bases not matched to a gene. The CDR3 is 15 residues long. Germline values: CDR1 LNHDA, CDR2 SQIVND (reference sequence). The CDR3 loop reads CASSPWTSGEETQYF. Here the CDR3 DNA reads TGTGCCAGTAGTCCATGGACTAGCGGGGAAGAGACCCAGTACTTC. Full variable domain (missing parts from reference TRBV19 and TRBJ2-5): DGGITQSPKYLFRKEGQNVTLSCEQNLNHDAMYWYRQDPGQGLRLIYYSQIVNDFQKGDIAEGYSVSREKKESFPLTVTSAQKNPTAFYLCASSPWTSGEETQYFGPGTRLLVL.

This chain links TRBV5-6 with TRBJ2-1, with TRBD1 matching 7 bases. CDR1 and CDR2 from the germline V gene are SGHDT and YYEEEE. The CDR3 contains 16 residues. Losses at the gene ends were 4 bases for V and 1 base for J; bases not matched to a gene: 8. CDR3 DNA: TGTGCCAGCAGCACGGCACTCAGGGGGTCCTACAATGAGCAGTTCTTC. Its protein product is CASSTALRGSYNEQFF.

This clone was counted only a few times. The chain carries TRBV12-1 and TRBJ1-5; TRBD1, the D gene given by the table, was not confirmed from the DNA. TRBV12-1 represents a pseudogene. The CDR3 has 14 amino acids. The CDR3, as DNA: TGTGCCAGCAGCTCACGACAGGTAAATCAGCCCCAGCATTTT. Translating gives CASSSRQVNQPQHF.

The chain has TRBV27 and TRBJ2-2; TRBD2 agrees at 8 bases. V was pared by 2 bases and J by 0 bases, with 2 bases of the junction left unmatched. Germline CDR1 and CDR2: MNHEY and SMNVEV (reference sequence). The length of the CDR3 is 16 residues. This chain's CDR3 is CASSLNSGTNTGELFF. The DNA of the CDR3 is TGTGCCAGCAGTTTAAATAGCGGGACGAACACCGGGGAGCTGTTTTTT.

The chain carries TRBV5-4 and TRBJ1-2; D might be TRBD1 (5 bases). V was clipped by 7 bases and J by 2 bases, with 18 bases between them. The CDR3 runs 15 residues. Looked up from germline, CDR1 is SGHNT and CDR2 is YYREEE (reference sequence). CDR3 in amino acids: CASAKAQGANYGYTF. In DNA form, the CDR3 reads TGTGCCAGCGCAAAGGCACAAGGGGCGAACTATGGCTACACCTTC.

The chain has TRBV2 and TRBJ1-3; 11 nucleotides align to TRBD1. Trimming took 4 bases from V and 4 from J; bases not matched to a gene: 3. Germline lookup yields CDR1 SNHLY and CDR2 FYNNEI. CDR3 length: 15 residues. CDR3 sequence: CASSARTGGGNTIYF. The CDR3, as DNA: TGTGCCAGCAGTGCAAGGACAGGGGGCGGAAACACCATATATTTT.

The chain has TRBV19 and TRBJ2-2; TRBD2 agrees at 14 bases. CDR1 LNHDA and CDR2 SQIVND come from the germline V gene (reference sequence). The CDR3 runs 17 residues. V lost 8 bases and J lost 5; bases outside the gene matches: 10. The CDR3 DNA is TGTGCCAGTGTGACGACTAGCGGGAGGGTGCGGACCGGGGAGCTGTTTTTT. Translation gives CASVTTSGRVRTGELFF.

In DNA form, the CDR3 reads TGTGCCAGCAGTGTGGGACTGTCCTACGAGCAGTACTTC. Residues: CASSVGLSYEQYF. The rearrangement joins TRBV2 to TRBJ2-7; D may be TRBD2 (6 bases). Germline assignment: CDR1 SNHLY and CDR2 FYNNEI. With 4 bases removed from V and 1 base from J, the gap between germline ends came to 8 bases. The CDR3 has 13 residues.

CDR3 nucleotides: TGTGCCAGCAGCTTCCTTGGGACATCCGCCGGGGAGCTGTTTTTT. Encoded protein: CASSFLGTSAGELFF. The chain couples TRBV9 to TRBJ2-2; a weak D match, TRBD1 (6 bases). The germline V gene encodes CDR1 SGDLS and CDR2 YYNGEE. The ends were cut back, 4 bases at V and 6 bases at J, with 16 bases in the middle. The CDR3 is made up of 15 amino acids.

This clone was observed a single time. This rearrangement joins TRBV2 to TRBJ1-5, with D unclear. The CDR3 length is 15 residues. Germline loops: CDR1 SNHLY, CDR2 FYNNEI. Between the trimmed V and J ends, which lost 5 bases and 2 bases, there was a span of 13 bases. CDR3 region: CASSRREERNQPQHF. The CDR3, as DNA: TGTGCCAGCAGTCGTAGGGAGGAACGCAATCAGCCCCAGCATTTT.

There are a few counts of this clone. The chain uses TRBV25-1 and TRBJ2-5; 9 nucleotides line up with TRBD2. This CDR3 is built from 15 residues. Germline-derived CDR1 and CDR2 are MGHDK and SYGVNS. V lost 4 bases and J lost 3; bases outside the gene matches: 6. CDR3 region: CASSARTSEEETQYF. DNA for the CDR3: TGTGCCAGCAGTGCCCGGACTAGCGAGGAAGAGACCCAGTACTTC.

The V and J genes are TRBV10-3 and TRBJ1-6; 10 bases line up with TRBD1. Germline V lookup: CDR1 ENHRY, CDR2 SYGVKD. With 11 bases clipped from V and 8 bases from J, the junction kept 3 bases outside the gene matches. The CDR3 contains 12 residues. Written as DNA, the CDR3 is TGTGCCGAGGGGACAGGGGATTCACCCCTCCACTTT. Protein: CAEGTGDSPLHF.

The chain carries TRBV14 and TRBJ1-5; D gene uncertain. Between the trimmed V and J ends, which lost 4 bases and 0 bases, there was a span of 22 bases. Germline lookup yields CDR1 SGHDN and CDR2 FVKESK. The CDR3 has 19 residues. The CDR3 DNA reads TGTGCCAGCAGCCCCCCCTTTTTCGAGGAGGTCGCTAGCAATCAGCCCCAGCATTTT. Translated, it gives CASSPPFFEEVASNQPQHF.